Listed below are T cell receptor beta chains from one sample, sequenced in a study of blood T cell repertoires in COVID-19. Only in-frame clones appear in the TCRdb table, and some are missing; sequencing was by immunoSEQ multiplex PCR. The sample lists 300,000 to 450,000 clones, about nine tenths occurring once. Sequencing used peripheral blood. These receptors all come from an older woman with COVID-19, enrolled during active disease. Both conserved end residues are part of each CDR3. A D gene is named only where the DNA matches it firmly. Where a row states a size, it is once, few, many or the class of an expanded clone; other rows omit it.

-	TRBV3-1/TRBV3-2	-	TRBJ2-5	CASSPRGAAQETQYF	TGTGCCAGCAGCCCGCGTGGGGCTGCCCAAGAGACCCAGTACTTC
-	TRBV7-3	-	TRBJ2-2	CASSLTSAAGELFF	TGTGCCAGCAGCTTAACGTCAGCGGCCGGGGAGCTGTTTTTT
TRBD1	TRBV27	-	TRBJ1-1	CASSLRGQGLNTEAFF	TGTGCCAGCAGTTTACGGGGACAGGGTTTGAACACTGAAGCTTTCTTT
TRBD2	TRBV5-1	-	TRBJ2-3	CASSFGLESDTQYF	TGCGCCAGCAGCTTTGGACTAGAATCAGATACGCAGTATTTT
-	TRBV7-2	-	TRBJ2-3	CASSVGGGTYTQYF	TGTGCCAGCAGCGTGGGGGGGGGCACGTATACGCAGTATTTT
TRBD1	TRBV18	-	TRBJ2-7	CASTGDRAGYEQYF	TGTGCCAGCACCGGGGACAGGGCAGGGTACGAGCAGTACTTC
-	TRBV5-1	once	TRBJ1-5	CASSLAPISNQPQHF	TGCGCCAGCAGCTTGGCCCCAATTAGCAATCAGCCCCAGCATTTT
-	TRBV28	-	TRBJ1-5	CASSGPLEGQPQHF	TGTGCCAGCAGCGGGCCCCTTGAGGGTCAGCCCCAGCATTTT
TRBD1	TRBV6-1	-	TRBJ2-7	CASSELGQGIYEQYF	TGTGCCAGCAGTGAATTGGGACAGGGGATCTACGAGCAGTACTTC
TRBD1	TRBV2	-	TRBJ2-2	CASRGQGIPGELFF	TGTGCCAGCAGAGGACAGGGGATACCCGGGGAGCTGTTTTTT
TRBD2	TRBV18	-	TRBJ2-1	CASRASGGAYNEQFF	TGTGCCAGCCGCGCTAGCGGGGGGGCTTACAATGAGCAGTTCTTC
-	TRBV6-5	-	TRBJ2-1	CASSYGGVFVNEQFF	TGTGCCAGCAGTTACGGAGGGGTCTTCGTCAATGAGCAGTTCTTC
-	TRBV11-2	-	TRBJ2-2	CASSSRQMVTGELFF	TGTGCCAGCAGCTCTCGACAGATGGTGACCGGGGAGCTGTTTTTT
TRBD1	TRBV2	-	TRBJ2-7	CASSDPGTGRDEQYF	TGTGCCAGCAGTGACCCCGGGACAGGGCGTGACGAGCAGTACTTC
TRBD1	TRBV7-3	-	TRBJ2-1	CASSWTGSVYNEQFF	TGTGCCAGCAGCTGGACAGGGTCTGTCTACAATGAGCAGTTCTTC
-	TRBV18	-	TRBJ2-5	CASSPPRVNQETQYF	TGTGCCAGCTCACCACCGAGGGTAAACCAAGAGACCCAGTACTTC
TRBD2	TRBV7-3	-	TRBJ2-7	CASSPSGGSYEQYF	TGTGCCAGCAGCCCGAGCGGGGGGTCCTACGAGCAGTACTTC
-	TRBV19	-	TRBJ2-3	CASRETDTDTQYF	TGTGCCAGTAGAGAGACAGACACAGATACGCAGTATTTT
-	TRBV20-1	-	TRBJ2-2	CSAPTLGELFF	TGCAGTGCCCCGACTTTGGGGGAGCTGTTTTTT
TRBD2	TRBV7-9	-	TRBJ2-3	CASSLATRLAGARGTQYF	TGTGCCAGCAGCTTAGCTACCCGACTAGCGGGGGCCCGGGGGACGCAGTATTTT
TRBD2	TRBV5-1	-	TRBJ2-1	CASSPPGLAGASYEQFF	TGCGCCAGCAGCCCCCCAGGTCTAGCGGGGGCCTCTTATGAGCAGTTCTTC
-	TRBV19	few	TRBJ1-3	CASSFSGNTIYF	TGTGCCAGCTCCTTCTCTGGAAACACCATATATTTT
-	TRBV11-2	-	TRBJ1-1	CASSPWTASPTEAFF	TGTGCCAGCAGCCCATGGACAGCTTCTCCCACTGAAGCTTTCTTT
TRBD1	TRBV4-1	-	TRBJ1-6	CASSQDRDRAYNSPLHF	TGCGCCAGCAGCCAGGACAGGGATAGGGCCTATAATTCACCCCTCCACTTT
-	TRBV30	few	TRBJ1-6	CAWSSLGRGSSYNSPLHF	TGTGCCTGGAGTTCCCTTGGACGGGGAAGCTCCTATAATTCACCCCTCCACTTT
-	TRBV5-1	-	TRBJ1-4	CASSFSIRSTNEKLFF	TGCGCCAGCAGCTTCTCGATCAGATCAACTAATGAAAAACTGTTTTTT